The 9 T cell receptor beta chains below all came from one sample that was sequenced in a study of CD8 T cells in Susac syndrome. Random-hexamer reverse transcription was applied to roughly 0.45 to 1 ug RNA. TCRdb processed the immunoSEQ multiplex PCR reads anew with MiXCR; each CDR3 protein has one entry. The repertoire consists of fewer than 150,000 distinct CDR3 sequences, with about 94% occurring once and the leading ten covering approximately 0.27%. Sample: CD8+ T cells from PBMCs. These receptors were collected from a human donor in good health.

This chain connects TRBV4-2 to TRBJ2-7; tentative D call: TRBD2 (5 bases). Deletions cut 0 bases from V and 5 bases from J, with 11 bases between. CDR3 length equals 14 residues. Germline V gene sequence: CDR1 LGHNA, CDR2 YNFKEQ. The CDR3 sequence: CASSQDLATDEQYF. CDR3 DNA: TGTGCCAGCAGCCAAGACCTAGCTACCGACGAGCAGTACTTC.

The chain links TRBV9 to TRBJ2-7; 8 positions agree with TRBD1. The CDR3 extends over 15 amino acids. From germline, CDR1 is SGDLS and CDR2 YYNGEE. With V trimmed by 4 bases and J by 0 bases, 6 bases remained unmatched. Here the CDR3 reads CASSPGTGNSYEQYF. The DNA of the CDR3 is TGTGCCAGCAGCCCAGGGACAGGAAACTCCTACGAGCAGTACTTC.

The gene calls are TRBV9 and TRBJ2-1; D remains ambiguous. In germline, CDR1 is SGDLS, CDR2 YYNGEE. The CDR3 contains 11 residues. V dropped 0 bases and J dropped 7 bases, with 2 bases sitting between them. CDR3 coding DNA: TGTGCCAGCAGCGTAGCTAATGAGCAGTTCTTC. This codes for CASSVANEQFF.

CDR3 sequence reads: CAWNYRDRSLQEQYF. The CDR3 nucleotides read TGTGCCTGGAACTACCGGGACAGGTCCCTACAAGAGCAGTACTTC. The rearrangement uses TRBV30 and TRBJ2-7; TRBD1 aligns across 8 bases. The CDR3 spans 15 residues. J lost 7 bases, V lost 4 bases, and 15 bases had no gene match. In germline, CDR1 is GTSNPN, CDR2 SVGIG (reference sequence).

The V call is TRBV4-3, the J call TRBJ2-1; TRBD2 agrees at 8 bases. Germline CDR1 reads LGHNA; CDR2 reads YSLEER. After removal of 6 bases from V and 2 bases from J, the junction contained 6 bases not matched to a gene. The CDR3 has 15 amino acids. CDR3 DNA: TGCGCCAGCAGTCATATGGGACTAGCCTACAATGAGCAGTTCTTC. Its protein is CASSHMGLAYNEQFF.

This rearrangement joins TRBV27 to TRBJ2-3; D call uncertain. The germline gives CDR1 MNHEY, CDR2 SMNVEV (reference sequence). V was trimmed by 5 bases and J by 5 bases, leaving 14 bases between them. This CDR3 is built from 14 residues. CDR3 residues: CASSSPLMGDTQYF. As DNA, the CDR3 is TGTGCCAGCAGTAGTCCTTTGATGGGAGATACGCAGTATTTT.

The CDR3 is CASSQDGRGGVEQYF. The CDR3 DNA is TGCGCCAGCAGCCAAGACGGTAGAGGGGGTGTAGAGCAGTACTTC. The V call is TRBV4-3, the J call TRBJ2-7, with D tentatively TRBD1 (6 bases). The V gene lost 0 bases and the J gene lost 7 bases, with 16 bases spanning the gap. The CDR3 has 15 residues. Germline CDR1 LGHNA, CDR2 YSLEER.

This chain uses TRBV12-3 or TRBV12-4 with TRBJ2-1, with D hard to call. This CDR3 contains 14 residues. V was pared by 5 bases and J by 5 bases, with 13 bases between. The CDR3 nucleotides read TGTGCCAGCAGTCCCGCATTGAGCGACAATGAGCAGTTCTTC. It encodes CASSPALSDNEQFF.

The rearrangement links TRBV7-9 to TRBJ2-1, with 11 bases lining up with TRBD1. The CDR3 totals 18 residues. The germline V gene has CDR1 SEHNR and CDR2 FQNEAQ (reference sequence). The V and J ends lost 1 base and 6 bases, in that order; junction bases with no gene match: 11. The CDR3 loop reads CASSLVPGQGVLRNEQFF. The CDR3 DNA sequence: TGTGCCAGCAGCTTAGTCCCGGGACAGGGGGTCTTACGCAATGAGCAGTTCTTC.